Sequencing of this TCR beta chain was carried out in a study of identical twins (dated by TCRdb to 2016 to 2018). Turning to the overall study: To test whether fetal clonotypes persist, this study deep-sequenced TCR alpha and beta repertoires from monozygotic twins, from unrelated adults of various ages, and from cord blood. To rule out contamination, replicate twin experiments were performed at different times with different library preparation protocols.

The library was generated by 5' RACE. Instrument on record: Illumina HiSeq 2000. A universal primer binding site was introduced by template switching, and a unique molecular identifier was present in the final cDNA, enabling accurate counting of TCR cDNA molecules. Specific primers in the conserved constant-segment region were used to synthesize first-strand cDNA for TCR alpha and beta chains. To control for contamination, every cDNA library was double barcoded, receiving both a SMART-Mk sample barcode and Illumina barcodes. TruSeq adapter sequences along with Illumina sample barcodes were introduced in two successive PCR steps. The Illumina HiSeq platform was used with custom primers to sequence TCR alpha and beta cDNA libraries. Per the authors' processing: MiGEC was used to process raw reads and extract unique molecular identifiers, and MiXCR was used to find CDR3 positions. Recombination models were inferred per individual with the repgenHMM and IGoR tools using an EM algorithm. The tcR package in R was used for shared clonotype analysis, with sharing normalized by the product of cloneset sizes. Out-of-frame nonproductive sequences were analyzed to study raw recombination free of thymic and clonal selection effects. TCRdb itself trimmed the public reads at Q25 with fastp, ran MiXCR and retained productive beta chains. Identical CDR3 proteins give one entry, which carries the most common genes and DNA. The V and J calls come from TCRdb's annotation, not from the publication. The sample contains about 890,000 distinct CDR3 sequences, over 9% of them found a single time. The ten most abundant clones make up under 2% of the sample.

This clonotype showed up just a few times. The specificity of this receptor is unknown. Base qualities are not provided; no much larger clone lies one nucleotide away. Only healthy Caucasian donors were included. The twin cohort comprised three pairs of female monozygotic twins, all aged about 18 to 29 years. The RNA used for TCR libraries was isolated from peripheral blood mononuclear cells. What the study reported, not specific to this receptor: Abundant cord blood beta clonotypes carried fewer insertions; young adult naive repertoires showed a weaker similar trend, while memory repertoires showed none. Conclusions relied on cross-sectional statistical analysis, since the same donors could not be followed over many years. In monozygotic twins, out-of-frame TCR alpha sharing was systematically underestimated by recombination models, although the models agreed with sharing between unrelated individuals. Zero-insertion analyses could be partly confounded by invariant T cells such as MAIT and iNKT, though diverse VJ usage argued against such confounding for most clonotypes. In beta out-of-frame sequences, excess twin sharing was weaker, because having fewer shared sequences lowered the signal-to-noise ratio. Out-of-frame TCR alpha sequences shared between twins showed an excess of low generation-probability sequences compared with coincidental sharing between unrelated individuals.

This sample was shared with a second study, whose subject was yellow fever vaccine responses in identical twins. The second paper states: The T cell response to vaccination in identical twins was reported by the authors to appear partly convergent and partly personalized. In the study, vaccine-responding T cell clones were precisely tracked in identical twins.

The specimen sequenced was PBMCs. The clonotype comes from a woman between 18 and 29 years old in good health.

The base sequence is TGTGCCAGCAGCCAACAGGATCTGGGGAGGGGAGCTTTCTTT. This is translated as CASSQQDLGRGAFF. Recombination linked TRBV11-2 to TRBJ1-1, with TRBD1 perhaps the D gene, on 5 matching bases. V is pared back by 5 bases and J by 10 bases, with 20 bases lying between the germline termini. The CDR3 covers 14 residues, taking in both the cysteine and the phenylalanine. Only the CDR3 DNA is retained, 42 bases long and in frame from the first base. CDR1 is given as SGHAT and CDR2 as FQNNGV, both from the germline V gene.